This T cell receptor (beta chain) was recorded in a study of blood T cell repertoires in COVID-19. Study information: Specimens from acute and convalescent COVID-19 originated in the United States, Italy and Spain.

Trimming stripped 0 bases from V and 7 bases from J, with 10 bases between. Germline CDR1 reads MNHNS; CDR2 reads SASEGT. CDR3 size: 15 residues. Under the authors' procedure: Amplification from reference gene primers served as the basis for estimated nucleated cell counts. This table comes from immunoSEQ multiplex PCR, and its TCRdb copy is limited to in-frame clones, with some not included. From that table come the V and J calls and clone size; the DNA was used to work out D and trimming. The table records 290,000 or so clones, about four fifths of them present only once. Individuals drawn from around 24 US areas were about 18 to 95 years old. Participant-given clinical history determined each cohort assignment. Concerning this clone itself: Other DNA sequences in the same sample also yield this CDR3.

Material: PBMCs or T cells enriched from blood (not recorded which). The V call is TRBV6-1, the J call TRBJ1-6; D is possibly TRBD1 (6 bases). The clonotype comes from a middle-aged man who had been exposed to COVID-19. The CDR3 region is CASSEAGQGNSPLHF. CDR3 nucleotides: TGTGCCAGCAGTGAAGCGGGCCAGGGGAATTCACCCCTCCACTTT.